The 22 T cell receptor beta chains in this list originate from one sample, sequenced in a study of T cell changes during pregnancy in multiple sclerosis (dated by TCRdb to between 2018 and 2020). Library preparation was by the immunoSEQ multiplex PCR assay. TCRdb's version of the immuneACCESS table is confined to in-frame rearrangements and falls short of the full clone set. An unresolved V gene accounts for under half of the shortfall where checked; the remainder is of unknown origin. Across this sample there are approximately 28,000 clones, with 75% to 90% seen only once. Of the sample, over 15% falls within the top ten clones. The specimen was CD8+ T cells from peripheral blood mononuclear cells, collected in the second trimester of pregnancy. The receptors come from a female donor with multiple sclerosis, enrolled in a pregnancy study.

The chain employs TRBV7-8 and TRBJ1-5; D is uncertain. Deletions cut 4 bases from V and 2 bases from J, with 12 bases between. CDR1 is SGHVS and CDR2 is FQNEAQ in the germline V gene. The CDR3 is 15 residues long. CDR3 protein: CASSWLWRGNQPQHF. The CDR3 bases are TGTGCCAGCAGCTGGTTGTGGAGGGGCAATCAGCCCCAGCATTTT.

This clone was recorded only once. The chain links TRBV9 to TRBJ2-1, with a tentative D call TRBD2 (6 bases). This CDR3 comprises 17 residues. The V gene lost 3 bases and the J gene lost 7 bases, with 23 bases spanning the gap. Germline-derived CDR1 and CDR2 are SGDLS and YYNGEE. The CDR3 coding sequence is TGTGCCAGCAGCGCCTCTGCCGGGAGCTCCCAGGGTAATGAGCAGTTCTTC. Protein sequence: CASSASAGSSQGNEQFF.

A note on this clone: The DNA is omitted, as the CDR3 cannot be located on it reliably, and the CDR3 follows TCRdb's listing. V gene TRBV2 combines with J gene TRBJ1-1. Counting both end residues, the CDR3 totals 12 amino acids. Germline V gene sequence: CDR1 SNHLY, CDR2 FYNNEI. Here the CDR3 reads CASILGGTEAFF.

The genes are TRBV6-1 and TRBJ1-1, with D perhaps TRBD1 (5 bases). The CDR3 has 16 amino acids. V was cut by 3 bases and J by 1 base, with 15 bases left in between. Per germline, CDR1 MNHNS and CDR2 SASEGT. Written as DNA, the CDR3 is TGTGCCAGCAGTGAGATCGCGGGGCTAGGGAACACTGAAGCTTTCTTT. Translating gives CASSEIAGLGNTEAFF.

The CDR3 DNA reads as TGTGCCAGCTCACCAAGGAGAAGGGGCCGAGTCTATGGCTACACCTTC. Its translation: CASSPRRRGRVYGYTF. The chain recombines TRBV18 with TRBJ1-2; tentative D call: TRBD1 (5 bases). Germline V CDR1 and CDR2: KGHSH, LQKENI. The V and J ends lost 2 bases and 4 bases respectively, with 17 bases between them. The CDR3 runs 16 residues.

This chain links TRBV29-1 with TRBJ2-7, with a weak D call TRBD1 (6 bases). The CDR3 has 13 amino acids. Germline CDR1 is SQVTM and CDR2 is ANQGSEA. Trimming took off 4 bases at V and 12 bases at J, with 22 bases between the two ends. The CDR3 sequence: CSVALKGQLVPYF. DNA of the CDR3: TGCAGCGTTGCCCTTAAGGGACAACTAGTGCCGTACTTC.

This clone was seen just once. The chain uses TRBV7-2 and TRBJ1-1, with D unresolved. Germline CDR1 is SGHTA and CDR2 is FQGNSA. The CDR3 consists of 16 residues. V dropped 1 base and J dropped 2 bases, with 14 bases sitting between them. This CDR3 reads CASSLGAERINTEAFF. The CDR3 DNA sequence: TGTGCCAGCAGCTTAGGTGCGGAAAGAATAAACACTGAAGCTTTCTTT.

This clone occurred once. The chain couples TRBV14 to TRBJ2-1; 8 nucleotides agree with TRBD2. This CDR3 spans 16 amino acids. The J segment lost 9 bases and the V segment lost 1 base, leaving 11 bases of the junction unmatched. Germline V gene data show CDR1 as SGHDN and CDR2 as FVKESK. The CDR3: CASSQAGGRKDCEQFF. CDR3 DNA sequence: TGTGCCAGCAGCCAAGCTGGCGGGAGGAAGGATTGTGAGCAGTTCTTC.

This chain joins TRBV6-6 and TRBJ2-5; weak D call: TRBD1 (6 bases). Between the trimmed V and J ends, which lost 5 bases and 2 bases, there was a span of 12 bases. The CDR3 is 14 residues long. Germline V gene sequence: CDR1 MNHNY, CDR2 SVGAGI (reference sequence). CDR3 bases: TGTGCCAGCAGTCCCGAGGGGGTACAAGAGACCCAGTACTTC. Its translation is CASSPEGVQETQYF.

The CDR3 is CASSYGTSGRAGEQFF. CDR3 DNA: TGTGCCAGCAGTTACGGGACTAGCGGGAGGGCGGGGGAGCAGTTCTTC. This sequence joins TRBV6-5 and TRBJ2-1, with 16 bases matching TRBD2. The CDR3 is 16 amino acids. Trimming took 2 bases from V and 10 from J; bases not matched to a gene: 5. Germline lookup yields CDR1 MNHEY and CDR2 SVGAGI.

The chain joins TRBV11-3 to TRBJ2-1; TRBD2 matches 8 bases. Germline V CDR1 and CDR2: SGHNT, YENEEA. The CDR3 totals 13 residues. J gave up 6 bases and V 5 bases, and 3 bases lay outside the gene matches. The CDR3 here is CASSPGLANEQFF. Written as DNA, the CDR3 is TGTGCCAGCAGCCCCGGACTAGCCAATGAGCAGTTCTTC.

The chain couples TRBV19 to TRBJ1-5, with 7 nucleotides matching TRBD1. The CDR3 sequence is 13 residues long. The germline V gene encodes CDR1 LNHDA and CDR2 SQIVND (reference sequence). V shed 6 bases, J shed 3 bases, and the junction held 2 bases outside the gene matches. The CDR3 bases are TGTGCCAGTAGGGGGACAGACAATCAGCCCCAGCATTTT. Its translation is CASRGTDNQPQHF.

The rearrangement joins TRBV28 to TRBJ1-1; D not resolved. The germline CDR1 and CDR2 sequences are MDHEN and SYDVKM. V was shortened by 3 bases and J by 0 bases, with 5 bases between the two germline ends. The CDR3 contains 13 residues. CDR3 protein: CASSFNMNTEAFF. The CDR3 bases are TGTGCCAGCAGTTTTAATATGAACACTGAAGCTTTCTTT. The entire variable domain, with the rest obtained from reference TRBV28 and TRBJ1-1, is as follows: DVKVTQSSRYLVKRTGEKVFLECVQDMDHENMFWYRQDPGLGLRLIYFSYDVKMKEKGDIPEGYSVSREKKERFSLILESASTNQTSMYLCASSFNMNTEAFFGQGTRLTVV.

The V gene is TRBV6-5, the J gene TRBJ2-1; maybe TRBD1 (5 bases). The V and J ends lost 5 bases and 8 bases respectively, with 10 bases between them. Germline CDR1 is MNHEY and CDR2 is SVGAGI. The CDR3 runs to 12 residues. DNA for the CDR3: TGTGCCAGCAGTAGGGGTATGGATGAGCAGTTCTTC. Amino acid sequence: CASSRGMDEQFF.

V gene TRBV28 combines with J gene TRBJ1-1; no reliable D call. Deletions cut 3 bases from V and 7 bases from J, with 12 bases between. The CDR3 covers 13 residues. Per the germline V gene, CDR1 is MDHEN and CDR2 is SYDVKM. The CDR3 DNA reads as TGTGCCAGCAGTTTTCAGTTAGGCGGTGAAGCTTTCTTT. It is translated as CASSFQLGGEAFF.

The chain combines TRBV7-9 with TRBJ2-3, with 14 bases that match TRBD2. Germline V gene data show CDR1 as SEHNR and CDR2 as FQNEAQ (reference sequence). The CDR3 is 18 amino acids. V dropped 4 bases and J dropped 3; count of bases not matched to a gene: 9. The CDR3 loop is CASSSPGTSGSGTDTQYF. The CDR3 DNA reads as TGTGCCAGCAGCTCTCCCGGGACTAGCGGGAGTGGGACAGATACGCAGTATTTT.

Points on this clone: One junction end does not reproduce the germline sequence, and a read error may be involved. The chain recombines TRBV7-7 with TRBJ2-5; D gene unclear. CDR1 is SSHAT and CDR2 is FNYEAQ in the germline V gene (reference sequence). This CDR3 spans 14 amino acids. DNA of the CDR3: TGTGCTAGCAGCTTCCGAGGTCGGCAAGAGACCCAGTACTTC. It codes for CASSFRGRQETQYF.

V usage is TRBV27 and J usage is TRBJ2-3; 7 bases map to TRBD1. Germline lookup yields CDR1 MNHEY and CDR2 SMNVEV (reference sequence). The CDR3 is 15 residues long. With 4 bases clipped from V and 0 bases from J, the junction kept 4 bases outside the gene matches. The CDR3 DNA sequence: TGTGCCAGCAGTTCCGGGACAGCTAGCACAGATACGCAGTATTTT. This gives the protein CASSSGTASTDTQYF.

In its sample, this clone was seen once. The chain has TRBV28 and TRBJ1-1; D is unclear. Germline-derived CDR1 and CDR2 are MDHEN and SYDVKM. The V gene lost 1 base and the J gene lost 3 bases, with 3 bases spanning the gap. This CDR3 has 12 amino acids. The chain's CDR3 is CASSLSHTEAFF. CDR3 nucleotides: TGTGCCAGCAGTTTATCTCACACTGAAGCTTTCTTT.

The chain joins TRBV7-9 to TRBJ2-7; no clear D gene. The germline V gene has CDR1 SEHNR and CDR2 FQNEAQ (reference sequence). With 5 bases removed from V and 3 bases from J, the gap between germline ends came to 11 bases. This CDR3 comprises 13 residues. CDR3 region: CASSHEANYEQYF. The CDR3, as DNA: TGTGCCAGCAGCCACGAGGCAAACTACGAGCAGTACTTC.

J is TRBJ2-7 and V is TRBV13; D might be TRBD2 (6 bases). From germline, CDR1 is PRHDT and CDR2 FYEKMQ (reference sequence). Trimming took 2 bases from V and 4 from J, leaving 15 bases between them. The CDR3 length is 15 residues. The CDR3 DNA sequence: TGTGCCAGCAGCTTACGAGGGGCCGGGGGATACGAGCAGTACTTC. Its protein product is CASSLRGAGGYEQYF.

The chain couples TRBV2 to TRBJ2-1; D not certain. V lost 10 bases, J lost 6 bases, and 10 bases lay in between. This CDR3 has 11 residues. Looked up from germline, CDR1 is SNHLY and CDR2 is FYNNEI. Here the CDR3 reads CANTVRNEQFF. The CDR3, as DNA: TGTGCCAATACAGTACGCAATGAGCAGTTCTTC.